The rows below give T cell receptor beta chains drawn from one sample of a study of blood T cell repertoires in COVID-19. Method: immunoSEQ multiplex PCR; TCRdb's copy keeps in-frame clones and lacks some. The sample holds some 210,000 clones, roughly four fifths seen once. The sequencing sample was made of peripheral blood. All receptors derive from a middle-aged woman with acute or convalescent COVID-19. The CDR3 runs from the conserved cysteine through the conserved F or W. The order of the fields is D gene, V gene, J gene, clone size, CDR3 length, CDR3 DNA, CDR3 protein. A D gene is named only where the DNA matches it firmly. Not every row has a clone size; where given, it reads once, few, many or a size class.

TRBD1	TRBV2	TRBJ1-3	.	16	TGTGCCAGCAGGGTGGCAGGGGGCTCCTCTGGAAACACCATATATTTT	CASRVAGGSSGNTIYF
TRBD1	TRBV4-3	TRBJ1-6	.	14	TGCGCCAGCAGCCAAGACAGGGGGCAAGGACCCCTCCACTTT	CASSQDRGQGPLHF
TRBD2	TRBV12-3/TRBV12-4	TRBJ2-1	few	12	TGTGCCAGCAGTTGGACTAGCACTGAGCAGTTCTTC	CASSWTSTEQFF
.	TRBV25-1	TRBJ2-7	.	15	TGTGCCAGCAGTGCGGGGGACTTTATCTCCTACGAGCAGTACTTC	CASSAGDFISYEQYF
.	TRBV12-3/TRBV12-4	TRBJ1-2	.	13	TGTGCCAGCAGTCTGAGCAGGGTCTATGGCTACACCTTC	CASSLSRVYGYTF
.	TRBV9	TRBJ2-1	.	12	TGTGCCAGCAGCCCGGATTTCGGGGAGCAGTTCTTC	CASSPDFGEQFF
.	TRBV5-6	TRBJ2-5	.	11	TGTGCCAGCAGTAAACGGGAGACCCAGTACTTC	CASSKRETQYF
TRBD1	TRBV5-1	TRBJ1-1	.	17	TGCGCCAGCAGCTTGACCCAACAGGGGGCGGGGAACACTGAAGCTTTCTTT	CASSLTQQGAGNTEAFF
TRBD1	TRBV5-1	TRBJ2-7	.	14	TGCGCCAGCAGCCTCGGACAGGGCTCCTACGAGCAGTACTTC	CASSLGQGSYEQYF
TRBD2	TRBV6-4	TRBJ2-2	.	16	TGTGCCAGCAGTGGACTAGCGGGGGGAGGCTCCGGGGAGCTGTTTTTT	CASSGLAGGGSGELFF
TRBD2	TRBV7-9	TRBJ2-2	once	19	TGTGCCAGCAGCTCTCCGCCGGGACTAGCGGGAGTAGAGACCGGGGAGCTGTTTTTT	CASSSPPGLAGVETGELFF
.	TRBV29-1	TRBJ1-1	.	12	TGCAGCGTTGGGCGGGGTGCCTCTGAAGCTTTCTTT	CSVGRGASEAFF
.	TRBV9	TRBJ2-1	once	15	TGTGCCAGCAGCGCGGACAGCCGCTCCTACAATGAGCAGTTCTTC	CASSADSRSYNEQFF
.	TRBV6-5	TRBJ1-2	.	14	TGTGCCAGCACCACGGGACTTTCCGCCTATGGCTACACCTTC	CASTTGLSAYGYTF
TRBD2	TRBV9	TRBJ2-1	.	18	TGTGCCAGCAGCGCGGGGGCTAGCGGGAGGGGGTCCTACAATGAGCAGTTCTTC	CASSAGASGRGSYNEQFF
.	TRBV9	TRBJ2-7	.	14	TGTGCCAGCAGCGTAGGCGGGACAGCGTACGAGCAGTACTTC	CASSVGGTAYEQYF
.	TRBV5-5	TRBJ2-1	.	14	TGTGCCAGCAGCTTGGCCGGCTCCTACAATGAGCAGTTCTTC	CASSLAGSYNEQFF
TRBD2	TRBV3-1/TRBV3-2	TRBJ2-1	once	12	TGTGCCAGCAGCCCCCTTGGGAGGGACCAGTTCTTC	CASSPLGRDQFF
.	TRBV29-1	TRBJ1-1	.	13	TGCAGCGTTTCTGGAGTCCTGAACACTGAAGCTTTCTTT	CSVSGVLNTEAFF
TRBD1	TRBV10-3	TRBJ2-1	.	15	TGTGCCATCAGGATGACAGGGGCCCCCTACAATGAGCAGTTCTTC	CAIRMTGAPYNEQFF
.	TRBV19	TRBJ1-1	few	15	TGTGCCAGTAGTACCTCAGGGGCTTTGAACACTGAAGCTTTCTTT	CASSTSGALNTEAFF
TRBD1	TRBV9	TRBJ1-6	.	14	TGTGCCAGCAGCGTCGGGACAGCTAATTCACCCCTCCACTTT	CASSVGTANSPLHF
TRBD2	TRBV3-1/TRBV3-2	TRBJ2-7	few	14	TGTGCCAGCAGCCAAGCTTCTAGCGGTTACGAGCAGTACTTC	CASSQASSGYEQYF
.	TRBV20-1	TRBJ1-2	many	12	TGCAGTGCTAGTCGGGCGGGCTATGGCTACACCTTC	CSASRAGYGYTF
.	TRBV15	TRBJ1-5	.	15	TGTGCCACCAGCAGAGAGGGGGCCCCCAATCAGCCCCAGCATTTT	CATSREGAPNQPQHF
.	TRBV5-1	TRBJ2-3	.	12	TGCGCCAGCAGTCAGCGGAGGGATACGCAGTATTTT	CASSQRRDTQYF
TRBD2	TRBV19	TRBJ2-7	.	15	TGTGCCAGTAGTATCGGTACTAGCGGGGTGTACGAGCAGTACTTC	CASSIGTSGVYEQYF
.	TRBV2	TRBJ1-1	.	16	TGTGCCAGCAGTGAGGGCGAGTGGCGCGCCAACACTGAAGCTTTCTTT	CASSEGEWRANTEAFF